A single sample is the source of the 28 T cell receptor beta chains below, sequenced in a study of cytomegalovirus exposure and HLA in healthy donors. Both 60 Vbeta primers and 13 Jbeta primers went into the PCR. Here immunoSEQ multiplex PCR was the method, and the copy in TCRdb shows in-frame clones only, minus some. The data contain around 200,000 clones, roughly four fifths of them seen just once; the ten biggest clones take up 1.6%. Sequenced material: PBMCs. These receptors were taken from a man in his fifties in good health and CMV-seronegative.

Here the CDR3 reads CASRPGTGSTEAFF. In DNA form, the CDR3 reads TGTGCCAGCAGACCCGGGACAGGGAGTACTGAAGCTTTCTTT. The chain is built from TRBV6-5 and TRBJ1-1, with 9 bases fitting TRBD1. Per the germline V gene, CDR1 is MNHEY and CDR2 is SVGAGI. V lost 6 bases, J lost 5 bases, and 7 bases stayed unmatched. CDR3 length: 14 residues.

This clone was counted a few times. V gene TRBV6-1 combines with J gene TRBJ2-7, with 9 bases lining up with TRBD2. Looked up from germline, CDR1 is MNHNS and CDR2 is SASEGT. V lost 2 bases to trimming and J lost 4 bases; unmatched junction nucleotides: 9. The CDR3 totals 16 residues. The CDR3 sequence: CASSESRGGGGYEQYF. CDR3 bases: TGTGCCAGCAGTGAATCCCGCGGGGGGGGTGGGTACGAGCAGTACTTC.

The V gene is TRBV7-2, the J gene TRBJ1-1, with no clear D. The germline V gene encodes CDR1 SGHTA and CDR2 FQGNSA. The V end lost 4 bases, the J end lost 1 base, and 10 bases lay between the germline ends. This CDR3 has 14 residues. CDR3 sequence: CASSSPNRNTEAFF. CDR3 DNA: TGTGCCAGCAGCTCGCCCAACAGGAACACTGAAGCTTTCTTT.

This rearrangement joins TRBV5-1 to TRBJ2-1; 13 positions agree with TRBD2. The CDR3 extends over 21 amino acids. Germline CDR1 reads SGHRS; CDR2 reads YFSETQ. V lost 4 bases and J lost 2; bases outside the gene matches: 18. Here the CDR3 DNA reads TGCGCCAGCAGCCCGGTATTTCGACTAGCGGGGGGCCGCCCTACCTACAATGAGCAGTTCTTC. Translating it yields CASSPVFRLAGGRPTYNEQFF.

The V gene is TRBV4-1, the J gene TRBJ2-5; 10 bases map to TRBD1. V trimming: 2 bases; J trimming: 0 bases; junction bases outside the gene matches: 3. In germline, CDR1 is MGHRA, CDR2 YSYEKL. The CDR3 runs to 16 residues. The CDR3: CASSQSGTGDQETQYF. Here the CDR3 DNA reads TGCGCCAGCAGCCAATCGGGGACAGGGGACCAAGAGACCCAGTACTTC.

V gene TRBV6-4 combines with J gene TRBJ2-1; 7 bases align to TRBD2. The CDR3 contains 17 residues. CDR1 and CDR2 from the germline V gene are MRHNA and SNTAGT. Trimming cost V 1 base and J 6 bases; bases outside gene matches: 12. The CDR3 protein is CASSDWGGSRSTNEQFF. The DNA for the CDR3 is TGTGCCAGCAGTGACTGGGGCGGGAGCCGGAGTACCAATGAGCAGTTCTTC.

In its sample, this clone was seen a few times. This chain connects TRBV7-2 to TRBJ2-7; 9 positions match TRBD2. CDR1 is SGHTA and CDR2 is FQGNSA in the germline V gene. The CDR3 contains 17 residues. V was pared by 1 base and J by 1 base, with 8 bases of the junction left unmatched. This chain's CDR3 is CASSLVALAGNSYEQYF. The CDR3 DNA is TGTGCCAGCAGCTTAGTGGCACTAGCGGGCAATTCCTACGAGCAGTACTTC. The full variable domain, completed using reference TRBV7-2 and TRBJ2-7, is GAGVSQSPSNKVTEKGKDVELRCDPISGHTALYWYRQSLGQGLEFLIYFQGNSAPDKSGLPSDRFSAERTGGSVSTLTIQRTQQEDSAVYLCASSLVALAGNSYEQYFGPGTRLTVT.

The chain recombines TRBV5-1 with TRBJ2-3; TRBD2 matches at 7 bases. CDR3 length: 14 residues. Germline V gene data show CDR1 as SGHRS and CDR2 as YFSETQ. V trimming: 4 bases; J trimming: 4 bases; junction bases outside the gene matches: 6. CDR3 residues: CASSGSGFADTQYF. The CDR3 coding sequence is TGCGCCAGCAGCGGTAGCGGGTTCGCAGATACGCAGTATTTT.

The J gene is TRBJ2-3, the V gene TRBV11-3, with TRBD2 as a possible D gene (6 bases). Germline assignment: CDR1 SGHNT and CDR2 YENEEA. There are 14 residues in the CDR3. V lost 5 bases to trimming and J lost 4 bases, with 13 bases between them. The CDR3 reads CASSAGRGADTQYF. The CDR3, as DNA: TGTGCCAGCAGCGCGGGACGAGGGGCAGATACGCAGTATTTT.

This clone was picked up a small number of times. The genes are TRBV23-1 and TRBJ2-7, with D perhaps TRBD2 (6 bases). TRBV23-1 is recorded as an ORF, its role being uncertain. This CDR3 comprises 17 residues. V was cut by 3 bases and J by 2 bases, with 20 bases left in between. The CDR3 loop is CASSQRDREGAPYEQYF. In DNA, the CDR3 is TGCGCCAGCAGTCAGCGGGACCGGGAAGGGGCCCCCTACGAGCAGTACTTC.

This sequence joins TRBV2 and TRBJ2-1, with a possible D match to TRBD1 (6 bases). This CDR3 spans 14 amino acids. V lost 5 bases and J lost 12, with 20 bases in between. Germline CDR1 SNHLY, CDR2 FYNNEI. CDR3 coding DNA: TGTGCCAGCAGTTCCGCCGGCCCCAGGGGCGTGCAGTTCTTC. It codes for CASSSAGPRGVQFF.

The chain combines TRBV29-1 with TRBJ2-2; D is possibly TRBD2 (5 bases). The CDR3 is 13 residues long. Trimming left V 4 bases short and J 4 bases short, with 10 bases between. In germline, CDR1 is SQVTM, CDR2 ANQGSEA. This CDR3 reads CSVGTAGTGELFF. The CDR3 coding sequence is TGCAGCGTTGGTACGGCGGGCACCGGGGAGCTGTTTTTT.

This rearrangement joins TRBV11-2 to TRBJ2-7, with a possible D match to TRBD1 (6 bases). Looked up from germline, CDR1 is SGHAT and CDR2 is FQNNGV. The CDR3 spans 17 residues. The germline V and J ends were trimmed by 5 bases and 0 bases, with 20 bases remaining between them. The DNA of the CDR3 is TGTGCCAGCAGCATGCACAGGGACCCCGCAAGCTCCTACGAGCAGTACTTC. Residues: CASSMHRDPASSYEQYF.

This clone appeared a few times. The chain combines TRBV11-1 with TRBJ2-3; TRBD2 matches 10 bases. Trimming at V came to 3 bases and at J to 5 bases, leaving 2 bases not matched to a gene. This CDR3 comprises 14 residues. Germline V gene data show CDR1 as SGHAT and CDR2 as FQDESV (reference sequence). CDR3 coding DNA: TGTGCCAGCAGCTTTACTAGCGGGAAAGATACGCAGTATTTT. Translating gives CASSFTSGKDTQYF.

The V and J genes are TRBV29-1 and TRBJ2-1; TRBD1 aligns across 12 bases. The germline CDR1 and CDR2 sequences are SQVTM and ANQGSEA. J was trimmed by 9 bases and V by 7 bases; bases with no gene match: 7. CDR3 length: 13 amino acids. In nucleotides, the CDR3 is TGCAGCGCCGCTCGGGACAGGGGGCCTGAGCAGTTCTTC. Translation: CSAARDRGPEQFF.

The CDR3 sequence: CATRPGQGYSPLHF. The CDR3 DNA reads as TGTGCCACTAGGCCGGGACAGGGATATTCACCCCTCCACTTT. The chain couples TRBV19 to TRBJ1-6, with 9 bases aligning to TRBD1. V lost 10 bases to trimming and J lost 8 bases; unmatched junction nucleotides: 9. The CDR3 spans 14 residues. CDR1 is LNHDA, CDR2 SQIVND, per germline (reference sequence).

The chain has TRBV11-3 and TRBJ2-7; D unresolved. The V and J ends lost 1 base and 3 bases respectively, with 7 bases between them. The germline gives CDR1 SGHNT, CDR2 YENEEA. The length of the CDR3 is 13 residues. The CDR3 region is CASSLGRFYEQYF. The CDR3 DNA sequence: TGTGCCAGCAGCTTAGGCAGGTTCTACGAGCAGTACTTC.

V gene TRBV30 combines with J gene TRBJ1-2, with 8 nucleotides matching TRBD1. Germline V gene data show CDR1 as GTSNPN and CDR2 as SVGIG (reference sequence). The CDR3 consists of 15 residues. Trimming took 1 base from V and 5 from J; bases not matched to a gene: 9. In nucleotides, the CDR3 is TGTGCCTGGAGTGCTCCAGGGGGCGCGAGGTATGGCTACACCTTC. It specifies CAWSAPGGARYGYTF.

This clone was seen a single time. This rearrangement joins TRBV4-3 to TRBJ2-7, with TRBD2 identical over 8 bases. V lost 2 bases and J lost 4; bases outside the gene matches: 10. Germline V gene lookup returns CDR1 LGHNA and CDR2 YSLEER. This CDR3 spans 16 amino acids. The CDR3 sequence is CASSQFTSGGGYEQYF. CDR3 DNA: TGCGCCAGCAGCCAATTCACTAGCGGAGGGGGTTACGAGCAGTACTTC.

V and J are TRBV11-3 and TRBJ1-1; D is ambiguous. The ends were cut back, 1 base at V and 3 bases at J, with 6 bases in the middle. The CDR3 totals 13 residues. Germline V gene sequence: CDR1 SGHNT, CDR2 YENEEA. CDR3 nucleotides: TGTGCCAGCAGCTTAGTCGGGGACACTGAAGCTTTCTTT. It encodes CASSLVGDTEAFF.

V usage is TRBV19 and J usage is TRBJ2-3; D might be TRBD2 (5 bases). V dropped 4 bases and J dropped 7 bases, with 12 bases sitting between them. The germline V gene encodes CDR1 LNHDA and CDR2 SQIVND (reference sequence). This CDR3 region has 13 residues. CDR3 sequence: CASSTRGLNTQYF. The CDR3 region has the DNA TGTGCCAGTAGTACCCGGGGTCTAAATACGCAGTATTTT. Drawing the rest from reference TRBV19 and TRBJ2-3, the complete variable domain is DGGITQSPKYLFRKEGQNVTLSCEQNLNHDAMYWYRQDPGQGLRLIYYSQIVNDFQKGDIAEGYSVSREKKESFPLTVTSAQKNPTAFYLCASSTRGLNTQYFGPGTRLTVL.

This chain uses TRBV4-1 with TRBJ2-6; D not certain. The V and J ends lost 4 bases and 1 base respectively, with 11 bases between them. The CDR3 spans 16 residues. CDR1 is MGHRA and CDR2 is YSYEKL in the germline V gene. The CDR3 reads CASSPRGGSGANVLTF. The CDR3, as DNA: TGCGCCAGCAGCCCAAGAGGCGGATCTGGGGCCAACGTCCTGACTTTC.

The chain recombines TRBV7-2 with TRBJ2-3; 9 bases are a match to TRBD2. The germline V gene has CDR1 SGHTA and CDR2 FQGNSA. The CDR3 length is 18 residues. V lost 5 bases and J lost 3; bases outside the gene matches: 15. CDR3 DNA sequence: TGTGCCAGCAGCAGGAGGAGCGGGGGGCTCCCGGGGACAGATACGCAGTATTTT. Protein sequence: CASSRRSGGLPGTDTQYF.

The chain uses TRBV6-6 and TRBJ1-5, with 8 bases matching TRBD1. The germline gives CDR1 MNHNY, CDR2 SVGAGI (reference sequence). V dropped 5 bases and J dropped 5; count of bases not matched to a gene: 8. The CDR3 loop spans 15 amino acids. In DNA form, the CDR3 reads TGTGCCAGCAGTCCCCGGGACAGGATCTATCAGCCCCAGCATTTT. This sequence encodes CASSPRDRIYQPQHF.

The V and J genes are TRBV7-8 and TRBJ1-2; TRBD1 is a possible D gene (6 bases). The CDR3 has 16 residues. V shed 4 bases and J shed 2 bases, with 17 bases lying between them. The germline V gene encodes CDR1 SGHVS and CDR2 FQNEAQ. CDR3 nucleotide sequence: TGTGCCAGCAGCTCCCGGGGGGCAGTATCGAACTATGGCTACACCTTC. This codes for CASSSRGAVSNYGYTF.

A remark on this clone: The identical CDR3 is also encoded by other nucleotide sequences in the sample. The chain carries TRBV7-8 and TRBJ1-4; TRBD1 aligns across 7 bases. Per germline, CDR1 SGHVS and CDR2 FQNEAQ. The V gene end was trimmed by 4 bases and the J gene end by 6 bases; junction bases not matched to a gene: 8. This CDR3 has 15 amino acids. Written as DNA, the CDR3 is TGTGCCAGCAGCTCCGGAGGGGGCTTATATGAAAAACTGTTTTTT. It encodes CASSSGGGLYEKLFF.

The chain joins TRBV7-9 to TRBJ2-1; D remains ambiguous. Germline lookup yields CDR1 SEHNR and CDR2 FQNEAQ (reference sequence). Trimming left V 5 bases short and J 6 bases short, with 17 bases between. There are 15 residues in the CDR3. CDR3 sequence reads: CASSPKGAQFNEQFF. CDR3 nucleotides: TGTGCCAGCAGCCCTAAAGGAGCTCAGTTCAATGAGCAGTTCTTC. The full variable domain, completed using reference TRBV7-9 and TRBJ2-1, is DTGVSQNPRHKITKRGQNVTFRCDPISEHNRLYWYRQTLGQGPEFLTYFQNEAQLEKSRLLSDRFSAERPKGSFSTLEIQRTEQGDSAMYLCASSPKGAQFNEQFFGPGTRLTVL.

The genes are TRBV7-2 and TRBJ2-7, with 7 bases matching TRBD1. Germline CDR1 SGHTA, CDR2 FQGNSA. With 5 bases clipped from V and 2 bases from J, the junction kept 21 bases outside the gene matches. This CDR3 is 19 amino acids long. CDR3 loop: CASSDRARGYRLAPYEQYF. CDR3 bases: TGTGCCAGCAGCGACCGCGCCAGGGGGTACCGACTTGCCCCCTACGAGCAGTACTTC.